The rows below give T cell receptor beta chains drawn from one sample of a study of CD8 T cells in ankylosing spondylitis. TCRdb passed the 5' RACE reads through MiXCR, listing each CDR3 protein once. The sample holds 150,000 to 200,000 distinct CDR3 sequences, approximately 20% seen once. Sequencing was carried out using blood, either unsorted or a sorted T cell fraction (not recorded which). The receptors here all came from a male donor with ankylosing spondylitis or in good health (not recorded which). The CDR3 runs from the conserved cysteine through the conserved F or W. The D gene is left open where the match is weak. Clone size, where shown, is once, few, many, or a class for clones that have expanded.

v_gene	d_gene	abundance	j_gene	CDR3aa	CDR3nt
TRBV29-1	TRBD1	NA	TRBJ1-2	CSVDHLGQADGYTF	TGCAGCGTTGACCATCTTGGACAGGCGGATGGCTACACCTTC
TRBV6-2/TRBV6-3	TRBD2	NA	TRBJ2-3	CATVGGRDTQYF	TGTGCCACCGTTGGCGGGAGAGATACGCAGTATTTT
TRBV6-4	NA	few	TRBJ2-5	CASSEKRETQYF	TGTGCCAGCAGTGAAAAGCGGGAGACCCAGTACTTC
TRBV28	TRBD1	few	TRBJ2-4	CASRGQNKNIQYF	TGTGCCAGCAGGGGACAGAACAAAAACATTCAGTACTTC
TRBV5-1	NA	many	TRBJ2-7	CASSPRAGRDYEQYF	TGCGCCAGCAGCCCCCGGGCAGGGCGGGATTACGAGCAGTACTTC
TRBV20-1	TRBD2	few	TRBJ2-3	CSARSGLAGPSTDTQYF	TGCAGTGCTAGAAGCGGACTAGCGGGCCCTAGCACAGATACGCAGTATTTT
TRBV7-2	NA	NA	TRBJ2-1	CASSLDRGGYNEQFF	TGTGCCAGCAGCTTAGACAGGGGAGGGTACAATGAGCAGTTCTTC
TRBV27	NA	many	TRBJ2-7	CASSRFAGSSYEQYF	TGTGCCAGCAGTAGGTTTGCGGGGAGCTCCTACGAGCAGTACTTC
TRBV10-3	TRBD2	few	TRBJ2-5	CAISSSSGPNQETQYF	TGTGCCATCAGCTCTTCTAGCGGACCAAACCAAGAGACCCAGTACTTC
TRBV12-3/TRBV12-4	NA	many	TRBJ2-2	CASSPTEVGELFF	TGTGCCAGCAGCCCGACCGAGGTCGGGGAGCTGTTTTTT
TRBV10-3	NA	many	TRBJ1-1	CAISDIAEAFF	TGTGCCATCAGTGATATTGCTGAAGCTTTCTTT
TRBV5-1	NA	many	TRBJ2-1	CASSLGLYNEQFF	TGCGCCAGCAGCTTGGGCCTCTACAATGAGCAGTTCTTC
TRBV27	TRBD2	once	TRBJ2-1	CASSRERLAGTRYNEQFF	TGTGCCAGCAGCCGAGAACGACTAGCGGGCACGCGATACAATGAGCAGTTCTTC
TRBV20-1	TRBD2	many	TRBJ2-7	CSVPKAGALIEQYF	TGCAGTGTACCAAAAGCGGGAGCCTTAATCGAGCAGTACTTC
TRBV28	NA	NA	TRBJ2-1	CASSLLQGRNEQFF	TGTGCCAGCAGTTTACTGCAGGGGAGAAATGAGCAGTTCTTC
TRBV6-1	NA	many	TRBJ1-1	CASRGDPVWGHTEAFF	TGTGCCAGCAGAGGGGACCCAGTGTGGGGTCACACTGAAGCTTTCTTT
TRBV5-1	NA	many	TRBJ2-3	CASSLLGTSTDTQYF	TGCGCCAGCAGCTTATTGGGAACTAGCACAGATACGCAGTATTTT
TRBV5-4	TRBD2	few	TRBJ2-2	CASRGLAGDNTGELFF	TGTGCCAGCAGGGGACTAGCGGGAGATAACACCGGGGAGCTGTTTTTT
TRBV5-1	TRBD1	many	TRBJ2-5	CASSRTGQLQETQYF	TGCGCCAGCAGCCGAACGGGACAGCTCCAAGAGACCCAGTACTTC
TRBV7-6	TRBD2	many	TRBJ2-2	CASSPLAGGNTGELFF	TGTGCCAGCAGCCCGCTAGCGGGAGGAAACACCGGGGAGCTGTTTTTT
TRBV7-3	TRBD2	NA	TRBJ2-7	CATLPVGGGTYEQYF	TGTGCCACCCTGCCCGTGGGCGGGGGAACCTACGAGCAGTACTTC
TRBV20-1	NA	many	TRBJ2-5	CSARGFYRQETQYF	TGCAGTGCTAGAGGTTTCTACCGACAAGAGACCCAGTACTTC
TRBV6-1	NA	few	TRBJ2-6	CASSSEAGANVLTF	TGTGCCAGCAGCTCAGAGGCTGGGGCCAACGTCCTGACTTTC
TRBV5-1	TRBD2	many	TRBJ2-1	CASSLRDYPPVGADEQFF	TGCGCCAGCAGCTTGAGGGACTATCCCCCTGTCGGTGCCGATGAGCAGTTCTTC
TRBV29-1	NA	many	TRBJ2-3	CSVDMGTDTQYF	TGCAGCGTTGATATGGGGACAGATACGCAGTATTTT
TRBV28	TRBD1	many	TRBJ1-3	CASSFFGEGQGRSGNTIYF	TGTGCCAGCAGTTTTTTCGGGGAAGGACAGGGCCGTTCTGGAAACACCATATATTTT
TRBV20-1	NA	NA	TRBJ2-2	CSASRGTGNTGELFF	TGCAGTGCTAGTCGAGGGACTGGAAACACCGGGGAGCTGTTTTTT
TRBV3-1	NA	NA	TRBJ2-7	CASSQRQYEQYF	TGTGCCAGCAGCCAACGACAGTACGAGCAGTACTTC
TRBV7-2	NA	NA	TRBJ2-5	CASTTDTGETQYF	TGTGCCAGCACCACCGACACCGGCGAGACCCAGTACTTC
TRBV6-1	NA	NA	TRBJ2-7	CASRRDYGSMNEQYF	TGTGCCAGCAGACGCGACTACGGGAGTATGAACGAGCAGTACTTC
TRBV12-3/TRBV12-4	TRBD2	many	TRBJ2-5	CASSLGGSGRETQYF	TGTGCCAGCAGTTTAGGTGGTAGCGGGAGAGAGACCCAGTACTTC
TRBV10-3	NA	NA	TRBJ2-3	CAITGATDTQYF	TGTGCCATCACGGGGGCCACAGATACGCAGTATTTT
TRBV5-1	TRBD1	NA	TRBJ1-4	CASKRDRGLFAANEKLFF	TGCGCCAGCAAACGGGACAGGGGTTTGTTTGCGGCTAATGAAAAACTGTTTTTT
TRBV5-1	NA	many	TRBJ2-3	CASSLAREPLDTQYF	TGCGCCAGCAGCTTGGCCCGGGAGCCTCTGGATACGCAGTATTTT
TRBV5-6	TRBD1	NA	TRBJ1-1	CASSTRGRAFF	TGTGCCAGCAGCACGAGGGGGCGAGCTTTCTTT
TRBV4-1	NA	NA	TRBJ2-3	CASSQVSARNTQYF	TGCGCCAGCAGCCAAGTTAGTGCTAGAAATACGCAGTATTTT
TRBV11-3	TRBD2	many	TRBJ2-1	CASSSRLAGANEQFF	TGTGCCAGCAGTTCCCGGCTAGCGGGAGCCAATGAGCAGTTCTTC
TRBV20-1	NA	many	TRBJ2-3	CSGTRMPFTDTQYF	TGCAGCGGAACTAGAATGCCCTTCACAGATACGCAGTATTTT
TRBV2	TRBD1	many	TRBJ1-1	CASSDPRGRTEAFF	TGTGCCAGCAGTGACCCCAGGGGGCGGACCGAAGCTTTCTTT
TRBV2	TRBD1	many	TRBJ2-6	CASSDRGTGANVLTF	TGTGCCAGCAGTGACAGGGGGACCGGGGCCAACGTCCTGACTTTC
TRBV12-3/TRBV12-4	TRBD2	NA	TRBJ2-1	CASTPEGLGPYEQFF	TGTGCCAGCACTCCAGAGGGACTAGGGCCTTATGAGCAGTTCTTC
TRBV5-6	NA	many	TRBJ2-2	CASSFSGPNTGELFF	TGTGCCAGCAGCTTTAGCGGACCGAACACCGGGGAGCTGTTTTTT
TRBV10-3	NA	few	TRBJ2-3	CAISESRLADTQYF	TGTGCCATCAGTGAGTCACGGCTAGCAGATACGCAGTATTTT
TRBV29-1	NA	NA	TRBJ1-1	CSSGRWEETEAFF	TGCAGCTCGGGCAGGTGGGAGGAGACTGAAGCTTTCTTT
TRBV29-1	NA	NA	TRBJ2-1	CSLLNDEQFF	TGCAGCTTGCTAAATGATGAGCAGTTCTTC
TRBV5-1	NA	once	TRBJ2-3	CASSLIGGTDTQYF	TGCGCCAGCAGCTTGATCGGAGGCACAGATACGCAGTATTTT
TRBV20-1	NA	NA	TRBJ1-4	CSARDPGRFNEKLFF	TGCAGTGCTAGAGATCCAGGGCGTTTTAATGAAAAACTGTTTTTT
TRBV3-1	TRBD1	NA	TRBJ2-7	CASCQTPGQRNEQYF	TGTGCCAGCTGCCAAACCCCGGGACAGCGCAACGAGCAGTACTTC
TRBV20-1	NA	few	TRBJ2-3	CSAPPQTDTQYF	TGCAGTGCCCCCCCTCAGACAGATACGCAGTATTTT
TRBV3-1	TRBD1	NA	TRBJ1-2	CASSQVGPGGLKNYGYTF	TGTGCCAGCAGCCAAGTCGGTCCAGGGGGCTTGAAAAACTATGGCTACACCTTC
TRBV5-1	NA	many	TRBJ1-1	CASSSGSVTEAFF	TGCGCCAGCAGCTCCGGGTCGGTCACTGAAGCTTTCTTT